Following are 10 T cell receptor beta chains from one sample sequenced in a study of cytomegalovirus exposure and HLA in healthy donors (TCRdb year 2017). Receptors were amplified or captured by the immunoSEQ multiplex PCR assay. A mixture of 60 forward primers for TCR Vbeta segments and 13 reverse primers for TCR Jbeta segments was used in the multiplex PCR. The source is immuneACCESS, and TCRdb retained only in-frame sequences with V and J called. Part of the clones is not carried over; for the studies checked, unresolved V genes explain less than half of this, and the remainder is unexplained. The sample table shows roughly 180,000 clones, and approximately 81% are seen once. The ten largest clones capture roughly 2.1% of the sample. Sequencing input: PBMCs. The receptors stem from a woman between 18 and 30 years old in good health and CMV-seropositive.

J is TRBJ2-5 and V is TRBV5-5; 7 nucleotides line up with TRBD1. V lost 0 bases and J lost 2; bases outside the gene matches: 4. Per germline, CDR1 SGHKS and CDR2 YYEKEE (reference sequence). CDR3 length: 15 amino acids. Written as DNA, the CDR3 is TGTGCCAGCAGCTTGGTCGGGACAGTACAAGAGACCCAGTACTTC. Protein: CASSLVGTVQETQYF.

V gene TRBV18 combines with J gene TRBJ2-1, with TRBD2 matching 13 bases. V lost 0 bases to trimming and J lost 10 bases; unmatched junction nucleotides: 6. CDR1 and CDR2 (germline): KGHSH, LQKENI. The CDR3 has 16 amino acids. The CDR3 spells CASSPPVGLAGKEQFF. CDR3 DNA: TGTGCCAGCTCACCACCGGTGGGACTAGCGGGAAAAGAGCAGTTCTTC. The whole variable domain, remainder taken from reference TRBV18 and TRBJ2-1, is NAGVMQNPRHLVRRRGQEARLRCSPMKGHSHVYWYRQLPEEGLKFMVYLQKENIIDESGMPKERFSAEFPKEGPSILRIQQVVRGDSAAYFCASSPPVGLAGKEQFFGPGTRLTVL.

The chain employs TRBV6-6 and TRBJ2-3; D is uncertain. Between the trimmed V and J ends, which lost 2 bases and 8 bases, there was a span of 14 bases. CDR3 length: 14 amino acids. The germline gives CDR1 MNHNY, CDR2 SVGAGI (reference sequence). CDR3 region: CASSYDTLTGTQYF. The CDR3 coding sequence is TGTGCCAGCAGTTACGATACCCTCACGGGTACGCAGTATTTT.

This rearrangement joins TRBV21-1 to TRBJ2-3; TRBD2, the table's D call, lacks a check against the DNA. TRBV21-1 is an annotated pseudogene. The length of the CDR3 is 16 residues. CDR3 coding DNA: TGTGCCAGCAGCACGTATAGCGGGGGGCCCACAGATACGCAGTATTTT. This encodes CASSTYSGGPTDTQYF.

The rearrangement joins TRBV9 to TRBJ1-4; a weak D match, TRBD1 (5 bases). The germline CDR1 and CDR2 sequences are SGDLS and YYNGEE. V lost 4 bases, J lost 5 bases, and 15 bases lay in between. The CDR3 covers 15 residues. The CDR3, as DNA: TGTGCCAGCAGCCCCCAGGGACGGGGGAATGAAAAACTGTTTTTT. It yields the protein CASSPQGRGNEKLFF.

The chain combines TRBV5-6 with TRBJ1-4; D unclear. The V end lost 4 bases, the J end lost 4 bases, and 14 bases lay between the germline ends. The CDR3 runs 15 residues. Germline lookup yields CDR1 SGHDT and CDR2 YYEEEE. The CDR3 here is CASSRRTDFNEKLFF. Written as DNA, the CDR3 is TGTGCCAGCAGCCGCCGGACTGACTTTAATGAAAAACTGTTTTTT.

V and J are TRBV6-1 and TRBJ1-3, with D possibly TRBD1 on 6 matching bases. Trimming took 3 bases from V and 4 from J, leaving 16 bases between them. Per germline, CDR1 MNHNS and CDR2 SASEGT. The CDR3 contains 16 residues. The CDR3 loop reads CASSDTLVRGGNTIYF. CDR3 bases: TGTGCCAGCAGTGACACCCTCGTCAGGGGAGGAAACACCATATATTTT.

The chain uses TRBV4-2 and TRBJ2-5; 9 bases match TRBD2. The J call is uncertain, as TRBJ2-7 better fits the DNA end. CDR3 length: 14 residues. Germline CDR1 reads LGHNA; CDR2 reads YNFKEQ. CDR3 bases: TGTGCCAGCAGCCAAGGGCTAGCGGGGTACGAGCAGTACTTC. Translation: CASSQGLAGYEQYF.

The chain links TRBV4-3 to TRBJ1-5; D is perhaps TRBD1 (6 bases). Germline lookup yields CDR1 LGHNA and CDR2 YSLEER. V gave up 1 base and J gave up 2 bases, with 12 bases separating them. This CDR3 has 16 residues. The CDR3 reads CASSQAHRTGNQPQHF. The CDR3 region has the DNA TGCGCCAGCAGCCAAGCCCATAGGACAGGCAATCAGCCCCAGCATTTT.

A single count supports this clone. This chain uses TRBV7-9 with TRBJ1-2; 10 bases match TRBD1. This CDR3 contains 15 residues. V gave up 4 bases and J gave up 6 bases; unmatched junction bases: 8. The germline V gene has CDR1 SEHNR and CDR2 FQNEAQ (reference sequence). In DNA form, the CDR3 reads TGTGCCAGCAGCTCATCGACAGGGGGCGGTGATGGCTACACCTTC. Amino acids: CASSSSTGGGDGYTF.